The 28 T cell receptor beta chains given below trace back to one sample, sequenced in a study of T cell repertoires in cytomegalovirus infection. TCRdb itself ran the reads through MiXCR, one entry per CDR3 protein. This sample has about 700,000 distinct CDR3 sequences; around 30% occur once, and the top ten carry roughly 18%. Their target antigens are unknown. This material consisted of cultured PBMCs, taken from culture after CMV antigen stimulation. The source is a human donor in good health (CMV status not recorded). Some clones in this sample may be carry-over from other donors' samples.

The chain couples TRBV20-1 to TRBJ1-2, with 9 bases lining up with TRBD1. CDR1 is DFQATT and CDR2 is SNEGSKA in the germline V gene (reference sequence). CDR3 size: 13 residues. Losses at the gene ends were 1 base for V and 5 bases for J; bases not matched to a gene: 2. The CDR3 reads CSARAGTGYGYTF. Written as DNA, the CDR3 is TGCAGTGCTAGAGCCGGGACAGGGTATGGCTACACCTTC.

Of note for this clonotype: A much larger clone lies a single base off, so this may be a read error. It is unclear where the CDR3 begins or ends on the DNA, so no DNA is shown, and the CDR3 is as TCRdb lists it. The CDR3 protein is CASSFGQGINTEAIF. The chain carries TRBV7-2 and TRBJ1-1; TRBD1 is the table's D call and was not checked against the DNA. In germline, CDR1 is SGHTA, CDR2 FQGNSA. 15 amino acids form the CDR3, both terminal residues included.

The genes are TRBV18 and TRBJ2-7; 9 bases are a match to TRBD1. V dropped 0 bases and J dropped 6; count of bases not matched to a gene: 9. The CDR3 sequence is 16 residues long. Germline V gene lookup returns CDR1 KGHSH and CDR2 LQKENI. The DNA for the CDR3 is TGTGCCAGCTCACCACCGGGACAGGGCCACCCCGGCGAGCAGTACTTC. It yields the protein CASSPPGQGHPGEQYF.

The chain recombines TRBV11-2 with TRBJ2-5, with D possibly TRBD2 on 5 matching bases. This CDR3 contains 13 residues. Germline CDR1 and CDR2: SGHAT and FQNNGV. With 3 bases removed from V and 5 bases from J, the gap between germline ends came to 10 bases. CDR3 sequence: CASSFGVMETQYF. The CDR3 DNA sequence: TGTGCCAGCAGCTTCGGGGTTATGGAGACCCAGTACTTC.

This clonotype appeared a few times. The CDR3 bases are TGCGCCAGCAGCCAGTGGGGGCCAACAGCTAATGAAAAACTGTTTTTT. Amino acids: CASSQWGPTANEKLFF. V is TRBV4-1 and J is TRBJ1-4, with TRBD1 as a possible D gene (6 bases). Germline V gene data show CDR1 as MGHRA and CDR2 as YSYEKL. Trimming removed 3 bases at V and 3 bases at J, with 14 bases between. CDR3 length: 16 residues.

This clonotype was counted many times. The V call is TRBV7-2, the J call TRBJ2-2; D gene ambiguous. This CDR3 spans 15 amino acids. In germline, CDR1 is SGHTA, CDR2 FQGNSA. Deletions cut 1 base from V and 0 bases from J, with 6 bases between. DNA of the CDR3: TGTGCCAGCAGCTTAGGGGGAACGAACACCGGGGAGCTGTTTTTT. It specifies CASSLGGTNTGELFF.

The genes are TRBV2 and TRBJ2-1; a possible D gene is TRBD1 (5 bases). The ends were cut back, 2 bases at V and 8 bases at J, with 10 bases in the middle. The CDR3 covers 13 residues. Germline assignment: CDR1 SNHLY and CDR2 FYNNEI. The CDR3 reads CASSEPGSDEQFF. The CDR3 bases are TGTGCCAGCAGTGAACCAGGGTCCGATGAGCAGTTCTTC.

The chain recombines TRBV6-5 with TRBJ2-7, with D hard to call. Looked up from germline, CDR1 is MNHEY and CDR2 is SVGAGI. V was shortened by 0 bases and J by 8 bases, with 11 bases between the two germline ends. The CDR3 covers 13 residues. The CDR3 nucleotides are TGTGCCAGCAGTTACTCGTCTATTGTCCAGCAGTACTTC. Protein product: CASSYSSIVQQYF.

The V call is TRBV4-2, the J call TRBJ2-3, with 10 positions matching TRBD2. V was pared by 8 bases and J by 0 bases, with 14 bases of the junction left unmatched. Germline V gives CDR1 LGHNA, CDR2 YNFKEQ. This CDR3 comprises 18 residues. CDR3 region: CASGRPSGSLRSTDTQYF. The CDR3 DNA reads TGTGCCAGCGGACGTCCTAGCGGGAGCTTGCGGAGCACAGATACGCAGTATTTT.

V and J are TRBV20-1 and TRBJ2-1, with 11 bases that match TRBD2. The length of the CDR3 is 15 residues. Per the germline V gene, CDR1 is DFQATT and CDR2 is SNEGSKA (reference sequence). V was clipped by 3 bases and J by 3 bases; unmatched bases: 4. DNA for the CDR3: TGCAGTGCTAGGTCGACTAGCGGGAACTACAATGAGCAGTTCTTC. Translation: CSARSTSGNYNEQFF.

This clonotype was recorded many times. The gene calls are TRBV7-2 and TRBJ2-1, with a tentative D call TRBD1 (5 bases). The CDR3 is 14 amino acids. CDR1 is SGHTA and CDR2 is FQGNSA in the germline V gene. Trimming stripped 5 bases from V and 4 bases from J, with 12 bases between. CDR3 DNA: TGTGCCAGCAGCGCCCGAAGGGGATACAATGAGCAGTTCTTC. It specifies CASSARRGYNEQFF.

CDR3 residues: CSVQFPRRGRGYEQFF. DNA for the CDR3: TGCAGCGTTCAATTTCCTCGCAGGGGGCGCGGGTATGAGCAGTTCTTC. The rearrangement links TRBV29-1 to TRBJ2-1; 8 positions match TRBD1. The V and J ends lost 5 bases and 8 bases, in that order; junction bases with no gene match: 17. This CDR3 is 16 amino acids long. CDR1 is SQVTM and CDR2 is ANQGSEA in the germline V gene.

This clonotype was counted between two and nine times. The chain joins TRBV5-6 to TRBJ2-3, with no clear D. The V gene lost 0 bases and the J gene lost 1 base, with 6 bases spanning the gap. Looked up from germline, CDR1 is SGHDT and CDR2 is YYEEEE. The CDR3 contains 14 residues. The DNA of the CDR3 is TGTGCCAGCAGCTTGGTAATTCGCACAGATACGCAGTATTTT. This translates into CASSLVIRTDTQYF.

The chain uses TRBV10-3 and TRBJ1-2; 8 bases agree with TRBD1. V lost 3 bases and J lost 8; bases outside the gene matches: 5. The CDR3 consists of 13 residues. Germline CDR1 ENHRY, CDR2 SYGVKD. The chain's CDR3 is CAISDGQGLGYTF. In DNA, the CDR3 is TGTGCCATCAGTGACGGACAGGGTCTAGGCTACACCTTC.

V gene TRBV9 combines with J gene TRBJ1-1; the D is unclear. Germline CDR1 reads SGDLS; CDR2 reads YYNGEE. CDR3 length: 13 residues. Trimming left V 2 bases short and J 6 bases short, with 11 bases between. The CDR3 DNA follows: TGTGCCAGCAGCGTCTTTTTAGGGTCTGAAGCTTTCTTT. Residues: CASSVFLGSEAFF.

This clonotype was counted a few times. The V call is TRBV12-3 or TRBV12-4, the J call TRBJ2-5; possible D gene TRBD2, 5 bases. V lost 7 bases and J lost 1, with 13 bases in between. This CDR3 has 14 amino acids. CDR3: CASTGRGGQETQYF. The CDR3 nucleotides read TGTGCCAGCACTGGTCGGGGTGGCCAAGAGACCCAGTACTTC.

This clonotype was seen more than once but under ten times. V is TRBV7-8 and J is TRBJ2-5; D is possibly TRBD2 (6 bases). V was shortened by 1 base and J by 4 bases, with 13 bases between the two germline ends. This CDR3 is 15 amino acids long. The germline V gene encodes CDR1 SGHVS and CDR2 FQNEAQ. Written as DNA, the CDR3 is TGTGCCAGCAGCTTAGAAGTGGAGCGGGTAGAGACCCAGTACTTC. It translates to CASSLEVERVETQYF.

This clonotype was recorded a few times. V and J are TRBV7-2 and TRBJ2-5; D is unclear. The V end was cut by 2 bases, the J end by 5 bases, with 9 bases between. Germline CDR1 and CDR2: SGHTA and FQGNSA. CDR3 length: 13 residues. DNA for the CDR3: TGTGCCAGCAGCTTATGGTCTCCGGAGACCCAGTACTTC. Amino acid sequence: CASSLWSPETQYF.

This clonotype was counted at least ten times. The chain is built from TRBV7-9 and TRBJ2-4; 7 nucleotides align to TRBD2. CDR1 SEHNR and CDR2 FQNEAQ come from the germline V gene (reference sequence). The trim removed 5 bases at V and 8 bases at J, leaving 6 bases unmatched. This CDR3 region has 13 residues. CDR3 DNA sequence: TGTGCCAGCAGCGGGGAGGGCGAAGACATTCAGTACTTC. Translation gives CASSGEGEDIQYF.

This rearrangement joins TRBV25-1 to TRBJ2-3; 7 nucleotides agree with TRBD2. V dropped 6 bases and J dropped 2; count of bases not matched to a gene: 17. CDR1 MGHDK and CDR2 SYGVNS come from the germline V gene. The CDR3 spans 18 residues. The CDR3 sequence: CASRPSSGEGRFTDTQYF. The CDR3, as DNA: TGTGCCAGCAGACCCAGCTCCGGGGAGGGGAGGTTCACAGATACGCAGTATTTT.

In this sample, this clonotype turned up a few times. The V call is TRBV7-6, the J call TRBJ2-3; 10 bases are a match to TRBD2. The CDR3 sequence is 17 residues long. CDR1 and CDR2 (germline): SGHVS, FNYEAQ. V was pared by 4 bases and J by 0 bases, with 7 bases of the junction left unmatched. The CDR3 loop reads CASSSPSGRDSTDTQYF. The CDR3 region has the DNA TGTGCCAGCAGCTCGCCCAGCGGGAGGGATAGCACAGATACGCAGTATTTT.

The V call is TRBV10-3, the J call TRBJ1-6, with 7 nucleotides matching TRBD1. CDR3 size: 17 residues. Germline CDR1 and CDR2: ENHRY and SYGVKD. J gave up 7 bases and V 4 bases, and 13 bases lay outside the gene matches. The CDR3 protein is CAISVGPGTDFNSPLHF. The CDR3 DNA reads TGTGCCATCAGTGTCGGCCCCGGGACAGACTTCAATTCACCCCTCCACTTT.

The CDR3 DNA reads as TGTGCCAGCAGTCCGACAAAGGCGGGGGGCTCTGAGCAGTTCTTC. It encodes CASSPTKAGGSEQFF. The chain combines TRBV27 with TRBJ2-1, with TRBD2 matching 8 bases. The germline CDR1 and CDR2 sequences are MNHEY and SMNVEV (reference sequence). The CDR3 has 15 amino acids. V was pared by 5 bases and J by 9 bases, with 12 bases of the junction left unmatched.

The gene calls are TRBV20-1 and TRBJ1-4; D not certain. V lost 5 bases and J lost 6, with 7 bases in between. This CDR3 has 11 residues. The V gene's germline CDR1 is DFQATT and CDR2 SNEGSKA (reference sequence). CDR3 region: CSAGVDEKLFF. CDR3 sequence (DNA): TGCAGTGCTGGGGTAGATGAAAAACTGTTTTTT.

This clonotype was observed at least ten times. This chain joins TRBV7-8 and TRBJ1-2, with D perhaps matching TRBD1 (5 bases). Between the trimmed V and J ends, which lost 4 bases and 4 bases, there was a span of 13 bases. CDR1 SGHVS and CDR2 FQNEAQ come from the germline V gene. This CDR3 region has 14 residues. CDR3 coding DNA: TGTGCCAGCAGCTCCGGGGGTTTTGGCTATGGCTACACCTTC. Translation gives CASSSGGFGYGYTF.

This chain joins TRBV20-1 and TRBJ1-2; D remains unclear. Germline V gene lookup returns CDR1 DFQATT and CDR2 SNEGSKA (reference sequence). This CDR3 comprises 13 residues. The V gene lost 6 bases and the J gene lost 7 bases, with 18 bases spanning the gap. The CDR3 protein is CSAVLPLASGYTF. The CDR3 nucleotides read TGCAGTGCGGTACTCCCCTTGGCGAGTGGCTACACCTTC.

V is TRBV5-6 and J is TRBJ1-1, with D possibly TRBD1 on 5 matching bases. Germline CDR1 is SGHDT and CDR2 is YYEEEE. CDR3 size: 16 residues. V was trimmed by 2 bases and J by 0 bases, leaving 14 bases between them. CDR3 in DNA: TGTGCCAGCAGCTTCCGGTTCGGGGGGATGAACACTGAAGCTTTCTTT. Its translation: CASSFRFGGMNTEAFF.

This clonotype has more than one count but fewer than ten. CDR3: CASKDFNQETQYF. In DNA form, the CDR3 reads TGTGCCAGTAAGGATTTTAACCAAGAGACCCAGTACTTC. The chain combines TRBV27 with TRBJ2-5; no definite D call. Germline V gene data show CDR1 as MNHEY and CDR2 as SMNVEV (reference sequence). The CDR3 totals 13 residues. The germline V and J ends were trimmed by 9 bases and 0 bases, with 11 bases remaining between them.